A single sample is the source of the 30 T cell receptor beta chains below, sequenced in a study of cytomegalovirus exposure and HLA in healthy donors. The study ran its PCR with 60 Vbeta and 13 Jbeta primers. Sequencing was performed with immunoSEQ multiplex PCR; in TCRdb, only in-frame clones are kept and a portion is missing. This sample carries about 170,000 clones, roughly 60% of them seen once, and the ten largest clones take less than 3%. The sequenced sample consisted of PBMCs. The receptors stem from a man in his forties in good health and CMV-seronegative.

This rearrangement joins TRBV7-2 to TRBJ1-5; a possible D gene is TRBD1 (5 bases). Per germline, CDR1 SGHTA and CDR2 FQGNSA. V was clipped by 3 bases and J by 5 bases, with 11 bases between them. This CDR3 is 14 amino acids long. The CDR3 sequence is CASSFQGRDQPQHF. DNA of the CDR3: TGTGCCAGCAGCTTTCAGGGTCGCGATCAGCCCCAGCATTTT. Variable domain in full (rest from reference TRBV7-2 and TRBJ1-5): GAGVSQSPSNKVTEKGKDVELRCDPISGHTALYWYRQSLGQGLEFLIYFQGNSAPDKSGLPSDRFSAERTGGSVSTLTIQRTQQEDSAVYLCASSFQGRDQPQHFGDGTRLSIL.

The chain has TRBV7-8 and TRBJ2-3; D gene unclear. CDR1 is SGHVS and CDR2 is FQNEAQ in the germline V gene. Trimming stripped 8 bases from V and 1 base from J, with 10 bases between. This CDR3 is built from 13 residues. As DNA, the CDR3 is TGTGCCAGCGAAGCCCGGGGCACAGATACGCAGTATTTT. Protein: CASEARGTDTQYF.

The genes are TRBV18 and TRBJ1-1, with 7 bases identical to TRBD1. CDR3 length: 19 amino acids. Trimming at V came to 0 bases and at J to 3 bases, leaving 16 bases not matched to a gene. The germline V gene has CDR1 KGHSH and CDR2 LQKENI. As DNA, the CDR3 is TGTGCCAGCTCACCACCTCCTCGCCAAGGGGGCTACGGCCACACTGAAGCTTTCTTT. It specifies CASSPPPRQGGYGHTEAFF.

In this sample, this clone turned up once. This chain joins TRBV7-3 and TRBJ2-4, with D possibly being TRBD2 (5 bases). CDR1 is SGHTA, CDR2 FQGTGA, per germline. The CDR3 is made up of 14 amino acids. The V and J ends lost 2 bases and 8 bases respectively, with 13 bases between them. The DNA for the CDR3 is TGTGCCAGCAGCTTAGATCCGGGGTCGGACATTCAGTACTTC. Encoded protein: CASSLDPGSDIQYF.

This clone was picked up a small number of times. The genes are TRBV19 and TRBJ2-5; 7 bases agree with TRBD2. Germline loops: CDR1 LNHDA, CDR2 SQIVND (reference sequence). This CDR3 has 13 residues. With V trimmed by 6 bases and J by 1 base, 2 bases remained unmatched. The CDR3 here is CASRRGIQETQYF. The CDR3 bases are TGTGCCAGTAGGCGGGGGATCCAAGAGACCCAGTACTTC.

The gene calls are TRBV7-3 and TRBJ2-1; D ambiguous. This CDR3 is 15 amino acids long. The V gene lost 6 bases and the J gene lost 2 bases, with 14 bases spanning the gap. Germline CDR1 reads SGHTA; CDR2 reads FQGTGA. For the CDR3, the DNA is TGTGCCAGCAGTTTCGATATCGGTGCCTACAATGAGCAGTTCTTC. It yields the protein CASSFDIGAYNEQFF.

This clone was detected only a few times. This chain connects TRBV7-2 to TRBJ2-3, with 11 positions matching TRBD2. Trimming removed 4 bases from V and 5 bases from J; junction bases left unmatched: 5. Germline V CDR1 and CDR2: SGHTA, FQGNSA. The CDR3 covers 15 residues. DNA for the CDR3: TGTGCCAGCAGCTCTAGCGGGAGGATGGGAGATACGCAGTATTTT. Its translation: CASSSSGRMGDTQYF.

The sample holds a few counts of this clone. J is TRBJ1-2 and V is TRBV5-1; perhaps TRBD1 as D (5 bases). V shed 0 bases and J shed 6 bases, with 15 bases lying between them. The CDR3 loop spans 15 amino acids. The germline CDR1 and CDR2 sequences are SGHRS and YFSETQ. CDR3 loop: CASSLEGREVDGYTF. The CDR3 region has the DNA TGCGCCAGCAGCTTGGAAGGCAGGGAGGTCGATGGCTACACCTTC.

The V and J genes are TRBV10-3 and TRBJ1-5; D is perhaps TRBD1 (5 bases). Trimming took 8 bases from V and 7 from J, leaving 18 bases between them. Germline values: CDR1 ENHRY, CDR2 SYGVKD. The CDR3 extends over 14 amino acids. Here the CDR3 reads CAIFVGGKAQPQHF. For the CDR3, the DNA is TGTGCCATCTTCGTTGGGGGGAAGGCCCAGCCCCAGCATTTT.

The V gene is TRBV4-2, the J gene TRBJ1-2; possible D gene TRBD1, 6 bases. The CDR3 is 14 amino acids. Trimming left V 5 bases short and J 6 bases short, with 16 bases between. Germline CDR1 is LGHNA and CDR2 is YNFKEQ. The CDR3 DNA is TGTGCCAGCAGCAAAGGGGGAGGGGAGGATGGCTACACCTTC. Amino acid sequence: CASSKGGGEDGYTF.

CDR3 DNA sequence: TGTGCCAGCAGTGTGACAGGGTGGGACTACACCTTC. Translating it yields CASSVTGWDYTF. V and J are TRBV2 and TRBJ1-2, with 7 nucleotides matching TRBD1. V lost 4 bases to trimming and J lost 10 bases; unmatched junction nucleotides: 6. The germline CDR1 and CDR2 sequences are SNHLY and FYNNEI. The CDR3 is 12 residues long. Drawing the rest from reference TRBV2 and TRBJ1-2, the complete variable domain is EPEVTQTPSHQVTQMGQEVILRCVPISNHLYFYWYRQILGQKVEFLVSFYNNEISEKSEIFDDQFSVERPDGSNFTLKIRSTKLEDSAMYFCASSVTGWDYTFGSGTRLTVV.

The J gene is TRBJ2-1, the V gene TRBV2; the match to TRBD1 covers 8 bases. V was clipped by 4 bases and J by 4 bases; unmatched bases: 6. From germline, CDR1 is SNHLY and CDR2 FYNNEI. CDR3 length equals 15 residues. The DNA of the CDR3 is TGTGCCAGCAGTGTGACGGGACAGGCGTACAATGAGCAGTTCTTC. Amino acids: CASSVTGQAYNEQFF.

The chain joins TRBV5-1 to TRBJ2-3, with TRBD1 as a possible D gene (6 bases). Between the trimmed V and J ends, which lost 1 base and 3 bases, there was a span of 18 bases. The CDR3 is 17 residues long. Germline CDR1 and CDR2: SGHRS and YFSETQ. CDR3 sequence: CASSLRETGLATDTQYF. DNA of the CDR3: TGCGCCAGCAGCTTGAGGGAAACAGGGTTGGCGACAGATACGCAGTATTTT. The full variable domain, in which reference TRBV5-1 and TRBJ2-3 provide the parts outside the CDR3, is KAGVTQTPRYLIKTRGQQVTLSCSPISGHRSVSWYQQTPGQGLQFLFEYFSETQRNKGNFPGRFSGRQFSNSRSEMNVSTLELGDSALYLCASSLRETGLATDTQYFGPGTRLTVL.

The rearrangement uses TRBV29-1 and TRBJ1-1, with unresolved D. Per the germline V gene, CDR1 is SQVTM and CDR2 is ANQGSEA. The length of the CDR3 is 13 residues. V was clipped by 4 bases and J by 3 bases, with 12 bases between them. The CDR3 region has the DNA TGCAGCGTTGCAGGCCGTCCGGACACTGAAGCTTTCTTT. It codes for CSVAGRPDTEAFF. Variable domain in full (rest from reference TRBV29-1 and TRBJ1-1): SAVISQKPSRDICQRGTSLTIQCQVDSQVTMMFWYRQQPGQSLTLIATANQGSEATYESGFVIDKFPISRPNLTFSTLTVSNMSPEDSSIYLCSVAGRPDTEAFFGQGTRLTVV.

This chain uses TRBV30 with TRBJ1-5, with a weak D call TRBD1 (5 bases). Germline V lookup: CDR1 GTSNPN, CDR2 SVGIG (reference sequence). The germline V and J ends were trimmed by 7 bases and 9 bases, with 16 bases remaining between them. The CDR3 is 12 residues long. This CDR3 reads CASRGTRGPQHF. CDR3 bases: TGTGCCTCCCGGGGGACGAGAGGGCCCCAGCATTTT. The entire variable domain, with the rest obtained from reference TRBV30 and TRBJ1-5, is as follows: SQTIHQWPATLVQPVGSPLSLECTVEGTSNPNLYWYRQAAGRGLQLLFYSVGIGQISSEVPQNLSASRPQDRQFILSSKKLLLSDSGFYLCASRGTRGPQHFGDGTRLSIL.

The chain uses TRBV28 and TRBJ2-5; 9 bases agree with TRBD1. The closer fit of TRBJ2-7 to the DNA end suggests the J call may be wrong. Germline CDR1 MDHEN, CDR2 SYDVKM. CDR3 length: 14 residues. CDR3 nucleotide sequence: TGTGCCAGCAGCCCCGGGACAGGGCCCTACGAGCAGTACTTC. Its translation is CASSPGTGPYEQYF.

This clone was observed at least ten times. The chain uses TRBV6-6 and TRBJ2-7, with 10 bases identical to TRBD2. The V gene's germline CDR1 is MNHNY and CDR2 SVGAGI (reference sequence). The CDR3 length is 15 residues. V lost 5 bases, J lost 0 bases, and 4 bases stayed unmatched. The CDR3, as DNA: TGTGCCAGCAGTAGAGCTAGCGGGAGCTCCTACGAGCAGTACTTC. Translated: CASSRASGSSYEQYF.

A single count supports this clone. This chain connects TRBV7-2 to TRBJ2-7, with D possibly being TRBD1 (6 bases). CDR1 and CDR2 (germline): SGHTA, FQGNSA. V shed 2 bases and J shed 0 bases, with 17 bases lying between them. The CDR3 has 17 amino acids. The CDR3, as DNA: TGTGCCAGCAGCTTACAGGCCGACAGGACTTACTCCTACGAGCAGTACTTC. It encodes CASSLQADRTYSYEQYF.

This clone has only a few counts. The genes are TRBV11-2 and TRBJ1-2; tentatively, D is TRBD1 (6 bases). CDR3 length: 16 residues. Trimming left V 5 bases short and J 4 bases short, with 20 bases between. Germline CDR1 and CDR2: SGHAT and FQNNGV. The chain's CDR3 is CASSAPWGRGRYGYTF. The CDR3 DNA reads TGTGCCAGCAGCGCCCCGTGGGGGCGCGGTCGCTATGGCTACACCTTC. The whole variable domain, filled in from reference TRBV11-2 and TRBJ1-2, reads EAGVAQSPRYKIIEKRQSVAFWCNPISGHATLYWYQQILGQGPKLLIQFQNNGVVDDSQLPKDRFSAERLKGVDSTLKIQPAKLEDSAVYLCASSAPWGRGRYGYTFGSGTRLTVV.

CDR3 loop: CASSSTGTGGIEQYF. DNA for the CDR3: TGTGCCAGCAGTAGCACCGGGACAGGGGGGATCGAGCAGTACTTC. The genes are TRBV6-1 and TRBJ2-7, with 11 bases lining up with TRBD1. Germline V gives CDR1 MNHNS, CDR2 SASEGT. This CDR3 comprises 15 residues. V trimming: 5 bases; J trimming: 6 bases; junction bases outside the gene matches: 9.

The chain uses TRBV19 and TRBJ2-1, with 7 bases lining up with TRBD1. J lost 9 bases, V lost 4 bases, and 9 bases had no gene match. The CDR3 length is 14 residues. CDR1 is LNHDA, CDR2 SQIVND, per germline (reference sequence). In nucleotides, the CDR3 is TGTGCCAGTAGTAATAAACAGGGGATTGGTGAGCAGTTCTTC. This translates into CASSNKQGIGEQFF.

This chain connects TRBV6-1 to TRBJ2-5, with a possible D match to TRBD1 (6 bases). The CDR3 length is 15 residues. The germline V and J ends were trimmed by 7 bases and 1 base, with 16 bases remaining between them. CDR1 is MNHNS, CDR2 SASEGT, per germline. As DNA, the CDR3 is TGTGCCAGCAAAGGGCAGGGGCGGCCCCAAGAGACCCAGTACTTC. Translated, it gives CASKGQGRPQETQYF.

This rearrangement joins TRBV30 to TRBJ1-2, with D perhaps matching TRBD1 (5 bases). Germline lookup yields CDR1 GTSNPN and CDR2 SVGIG (reference sequence). The CDR3 length is 15 residues. V shed 2 bases and J shed 4 bases, with 17 bases lying between them. This CDR3 reads CAWSNTDRGSYGYTF. CDR3 coding DNA: TGTGCCTGGAGTAATACAGATCGGGGGAGCTATGGCTACACCTTC.

The CDR3 DNA is TGTGCCAGTAGGGGCGGGACAGATACGCAGTATTTT. Protein: CASRGGTDTQYF. The chain combines TRBV19 with TRBJ2-3; tentatively, D is TRBD2 (5 bases). The CDR3 sequence is 12 residues long. V dropped 6 bases and J dropped 3 bases, with 7 bases sitting between them. Germline assignment: CDR1 LNHDA and CDR2 SQIVND (reference sequence).

This sequence joins TRBV19 and TRBJ2-6; 7 bases agree with TRBD2. This CDR3 region has 20 residues. V lost 3 bases to trimming and J lost 2 bases; unmatched junction nucleotides: 16. The germline CDR1 and CDR2 sequences are LNHDA and SQIVND (reference sequence). The CDR3 reads CASSIAGRPGGNPGANVLTF. The CDR3 nucleotides read TGTGCCAGTAGTATTGCAGGGCGCCCGGGAGGTAATCCTGGGGCCAACGTCCTGACTTTC.

This rearrangement joins TRBV27 to TRBJ1-2; D not resolved. The CDR3 totals 15 residues. Trimming took off 6 bases at V and 3 bases at J, with 17 bases between the two ends. The germline V gene has CDR1 MNHEY and CDR2 SMNVEV (reference sequence). CDR3: CASRTGLSGYYGYTF. The CDR3 DNA follows: TGTGCCAGCAGAACCGGGCTGAGCGGCTACTATGGCTACACCTTC.

The chain has TRBV30 and TRBJ2-3; 8 bases map to TRBD2. The CDR3 sequence is 18 residues long. Germline V lookup: CDR1 GTSNPN, CDR2 SVGIG (reference sequence). Losses at the gene ends were 4 bases for V and 4 bases for J; bases not matched to a gene: 19. The CDR3, as DNA: TGTGCCTGGATCGGGCGGGGGGCCGACCCCCGGGTCGCAGATACGCAGTATTTT. Residues: CAWIGRGADPRVADTQYF.

The rearrangement joins TRBV4-1 to TRBJ1-5; D is perhaps TRBD1 (6 bases). Germline V gene lookup returns CDR1 MGHRA and CDR2 YSYEKL. V was clipped by 3 bases and J by 2 bases, with 8 bases between them. The CDR3 sequence is 14 residues long. CDR3 sequence (DNA): TGCGCCAGCAGCCAGCGGACAGGCAATCAGCCCCAGCATTTT. Its protein is CASSQRTGNQPQHF.

The chain carries TRBV7-9 and TRBJ1-2; possibly TRBD1 for D (6 bases). Trimming pared 2 bases from V and 6 bases from J, leaving 10 bases between. Germline V gene lookup returns CDR1 SEHNR and CDR2 FQNEAQ (reference sequence). The CDR3 has 13 amino acids. This chain's CDR3 is CASSLTAGDGYTF. In DNA, the CDR3 is TGTGCCAGCAGCTTAACGGCAGGGGATGGCTACACCTTC.

This clone was picked up one time. This sequence joins TRBV6-1 and TRBJ2-1; 15 bases fit TRBD2. CDR3 length: 15 amino acids. CDR1 and CDR2 (germline): MNHNS, SASEGT. V lost 7 bases and J lost 8; bases outside the gene matches: 6. The CDR3 DNA follows: TGTGCCAGCACCCGGACTAGCGGGGGGGCTGATGAGCAGTTCTTC. Protein sequence: CASTRTSGGADEQFF.